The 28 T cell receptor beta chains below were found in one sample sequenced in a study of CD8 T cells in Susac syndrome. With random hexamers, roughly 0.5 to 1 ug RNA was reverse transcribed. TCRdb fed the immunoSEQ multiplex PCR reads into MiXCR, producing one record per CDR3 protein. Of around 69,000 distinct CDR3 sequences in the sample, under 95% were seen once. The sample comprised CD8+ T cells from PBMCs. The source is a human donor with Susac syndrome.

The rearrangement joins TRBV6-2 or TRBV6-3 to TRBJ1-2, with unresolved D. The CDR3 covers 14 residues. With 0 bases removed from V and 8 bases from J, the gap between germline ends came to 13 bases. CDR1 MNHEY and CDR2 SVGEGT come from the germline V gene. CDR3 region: CASSYSPGKGGYTF. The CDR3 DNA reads TGTGCCAGCAGTTACTCTCCAGGCAAGGGAGGCTACACCTTC.

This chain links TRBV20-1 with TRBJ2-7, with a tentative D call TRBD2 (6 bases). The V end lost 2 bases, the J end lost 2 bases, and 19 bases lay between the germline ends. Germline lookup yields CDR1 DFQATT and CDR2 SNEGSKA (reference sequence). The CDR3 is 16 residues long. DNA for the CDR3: TGCAGTGCTAGACCCTTCTCGAGGGACTTTCCCTACGAGCAGTACTTC. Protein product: CSARPFSRDFPYEQYF.

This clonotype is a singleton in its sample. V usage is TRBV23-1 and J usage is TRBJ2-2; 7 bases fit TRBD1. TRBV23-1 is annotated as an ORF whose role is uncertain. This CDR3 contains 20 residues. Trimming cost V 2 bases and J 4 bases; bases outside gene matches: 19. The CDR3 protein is CASSQRKEVRSTGLTGELFF. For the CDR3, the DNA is TGCGCCAGCAGTCAACGTAAGGAAGTGCGGTCGACAGGGCTCACCGGGGAGCTGTTTTTT.

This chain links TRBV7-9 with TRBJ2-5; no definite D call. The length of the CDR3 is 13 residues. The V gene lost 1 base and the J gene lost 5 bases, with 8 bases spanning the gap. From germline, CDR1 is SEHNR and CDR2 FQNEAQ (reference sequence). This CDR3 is CASSLEGGETQYF. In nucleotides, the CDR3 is TGTGCCAGCAGCTTAGAAGGTGGGGAGACCCAGTACTTC.

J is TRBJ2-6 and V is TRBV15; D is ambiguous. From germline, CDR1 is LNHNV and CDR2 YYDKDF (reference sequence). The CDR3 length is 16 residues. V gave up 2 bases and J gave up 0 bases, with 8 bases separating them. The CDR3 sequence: CATSRRPSSGANVLTF. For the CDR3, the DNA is TGTGCCACCAGCAGACGACCAAGCTCTGGGGCCAACGTCCTGACTTTC.

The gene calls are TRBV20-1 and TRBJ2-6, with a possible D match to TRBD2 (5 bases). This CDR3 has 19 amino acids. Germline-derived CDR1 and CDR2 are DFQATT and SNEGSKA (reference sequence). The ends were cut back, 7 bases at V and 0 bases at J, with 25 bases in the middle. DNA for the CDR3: TGCAGTGTTGCGAGCGGCCGCCAGGTATTGAACTCTGGGGCCAACGTCCTGACTTTC. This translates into CSVASGRQVLNSGANVLTF.

The chain's CDR3 is CASSIGETDTQYF. CDR3 bases: TGTGCCAGTAGTATAGGGGAGACAGATACGCAGTATTTT. This chain connects TRBV19 to TRBJ2-3, with D tentatively TRBD2 (5 bases). The germline V gene has CDR1 LNHDA and CDR2 SQIVND (reference sequence). V lost 1 base to trimming and J lost 3 bases, with 5 bases between them. CDR3 length: 13 amino acids.

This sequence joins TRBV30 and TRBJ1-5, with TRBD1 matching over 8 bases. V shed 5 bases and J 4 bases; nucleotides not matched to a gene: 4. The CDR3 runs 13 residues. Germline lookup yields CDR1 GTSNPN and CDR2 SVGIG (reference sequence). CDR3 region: CAWDGQGNQPQHF. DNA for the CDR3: TGTGCCTGGGACGGACAGGGTAATCAGCCCCAGCATTTT.

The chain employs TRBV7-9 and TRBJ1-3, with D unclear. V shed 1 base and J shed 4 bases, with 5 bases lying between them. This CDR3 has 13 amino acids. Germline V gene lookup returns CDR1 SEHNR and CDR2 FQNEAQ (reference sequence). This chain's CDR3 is CASSLVPGNTIYF. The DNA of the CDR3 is TGTGCCAGCAGCTTAGTACCCGGAAACACCATATATTTT. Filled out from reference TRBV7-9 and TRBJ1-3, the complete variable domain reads DTGVSQNPRHKITKRGQNVTFRCDPISEHNRLYWYRQTLGQGPEFLTYFQNEAQLEKSRLLSDRFSAERPKGSFSTLEIQRTEQGDSAMYLCASSLVPGNTIYFGEGSWLTVV.

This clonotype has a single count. The CDR3 nucleotides read TGTGCCAGCTCACCACCCGGGACAGCGAACACTGAAGCTTTCTTT. Amino acid sequence: CASSPPGTANTEAFF. The rearrangement joins TRBV18 to TRBJ1-1; 7 bases line up with TRBD1. With V trimmed by 0 bases and J by 1 base, 2 bases remained unmatched. The CDR3 runs to 15 residues. Germline V gene lookup returns CDR1 KGHSH and CDR2 LQKENI.

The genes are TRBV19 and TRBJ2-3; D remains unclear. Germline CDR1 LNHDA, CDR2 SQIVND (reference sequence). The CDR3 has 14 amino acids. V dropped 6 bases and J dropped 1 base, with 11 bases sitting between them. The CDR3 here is CASRAHGGTDTQYF. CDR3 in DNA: TGTGCCAGTAGGGCCCATGGAGGCACAGATACGCAGTATTTT.

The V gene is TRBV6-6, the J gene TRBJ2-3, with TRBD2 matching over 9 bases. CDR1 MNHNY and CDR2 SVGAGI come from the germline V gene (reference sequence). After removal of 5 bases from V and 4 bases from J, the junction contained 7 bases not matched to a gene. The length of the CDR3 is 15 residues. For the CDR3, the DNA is TGTGCCAGCAGTCCAAGGCGGGAGGGGTCAGATACGCAGTATTTT. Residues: CASSPRREGSDTQYF.

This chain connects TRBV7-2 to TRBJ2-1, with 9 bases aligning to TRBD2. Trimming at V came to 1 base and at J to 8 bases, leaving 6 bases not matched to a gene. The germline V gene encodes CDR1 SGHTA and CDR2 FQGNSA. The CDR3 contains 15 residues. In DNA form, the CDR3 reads TGTGCCAGCAGCTTAGTATGGGCTAGCGGGGATGAGCAGTTCTTC. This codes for CASSLVWASGDEQFF.

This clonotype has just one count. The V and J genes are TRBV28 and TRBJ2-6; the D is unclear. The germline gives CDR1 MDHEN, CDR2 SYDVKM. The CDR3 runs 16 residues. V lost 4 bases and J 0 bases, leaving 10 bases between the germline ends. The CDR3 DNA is TGTGCCAGCAGTTCCCTTGCGGACTCTGGGGCCAACGTCCTGACTTTC. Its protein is CASSSLADSGANVLTF.

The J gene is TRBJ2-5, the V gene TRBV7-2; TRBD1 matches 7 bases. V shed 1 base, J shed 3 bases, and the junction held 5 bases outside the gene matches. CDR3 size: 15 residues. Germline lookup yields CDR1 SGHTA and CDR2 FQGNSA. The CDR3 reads CASSLGGTEEETQYF. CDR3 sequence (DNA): TGTGCCAGCAGCTTAGGAGGGACAGAAGAAGAGACCCAGTACTTC.

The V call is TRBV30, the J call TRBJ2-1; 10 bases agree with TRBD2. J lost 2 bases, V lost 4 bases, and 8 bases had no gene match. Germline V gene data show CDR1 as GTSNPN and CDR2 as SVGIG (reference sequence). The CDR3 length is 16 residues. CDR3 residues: CAWNVGTSVTYNEQFF. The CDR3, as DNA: TGTGCCTGGAACGTCGGGACTAGCGTAACCTACAATGAGCAGTTCTTC. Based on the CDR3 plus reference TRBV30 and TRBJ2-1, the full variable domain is SQTIHQWPATLVQPVGSPLSLECTVEGTSNPNLYWYRQAAGRGLQLLFYSVGIGQISSEVPQNLSASRPQDRQFILSSKKLLLSDSGFYLCAWNVGTSVTYNEQFFGPGTRLTVL.

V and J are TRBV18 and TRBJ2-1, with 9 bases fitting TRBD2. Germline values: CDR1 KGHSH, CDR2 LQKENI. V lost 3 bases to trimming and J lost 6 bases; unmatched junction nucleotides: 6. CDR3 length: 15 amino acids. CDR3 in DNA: TGTGCCAGCTCACCTGGACTAGCGAGGGTCAATGAGCAGTTCTTC. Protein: CASSPGLARVNEQFF.

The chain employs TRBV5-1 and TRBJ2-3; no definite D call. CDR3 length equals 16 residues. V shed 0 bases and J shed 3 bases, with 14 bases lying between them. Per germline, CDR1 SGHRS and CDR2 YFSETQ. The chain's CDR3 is CASSLAGRIFTDTQYF. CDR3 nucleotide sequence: TGCGCCAGCAGCTTGGCCGGACGTATTTTTACAGATACGCAGTATTTT.

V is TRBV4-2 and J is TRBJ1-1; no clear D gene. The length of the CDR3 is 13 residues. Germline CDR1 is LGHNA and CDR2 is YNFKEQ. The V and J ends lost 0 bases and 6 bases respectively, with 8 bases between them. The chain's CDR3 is CASSQEERAEAFF. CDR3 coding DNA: TGTGCCAGCAGCCAAGAAGAGAGGGCTGAAGCTTTCTTT.

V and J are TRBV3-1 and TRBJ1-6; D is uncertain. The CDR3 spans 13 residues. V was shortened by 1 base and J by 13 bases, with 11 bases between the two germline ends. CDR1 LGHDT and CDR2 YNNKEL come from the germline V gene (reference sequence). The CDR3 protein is CASSQVGSRPLHF. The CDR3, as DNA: TGTGCCAGCAGCCAAGTAGGTAGCCGGCCCCTCCACTTT.

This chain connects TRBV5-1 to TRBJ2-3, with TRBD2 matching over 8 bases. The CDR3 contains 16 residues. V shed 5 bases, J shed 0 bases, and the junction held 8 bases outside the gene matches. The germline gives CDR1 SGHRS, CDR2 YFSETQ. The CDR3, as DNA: TGCGCCAGCAGGGCGGGGGGACATCCTAGCACAGATACGCAGTATTTT. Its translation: CASRAGGHPSTDTQYF.

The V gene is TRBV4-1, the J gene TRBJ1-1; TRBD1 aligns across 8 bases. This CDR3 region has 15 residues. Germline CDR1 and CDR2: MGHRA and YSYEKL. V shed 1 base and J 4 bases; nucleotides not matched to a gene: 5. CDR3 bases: TGCGCCAGCAGCCAAGCCAGGGGGCTTTCCACTGAAGCTTTCTTT. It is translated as CASSQARGLSTEAFF.

In DNA form, the CDR3 reads TGTGCCAGCAGTTACTCCGCCGGGACAGGCGACGGGCAGTACTTC. It is translated as CASSYSAGTGDGQYF. This sequence joins TRBV6-6 and TRBJ2-7; the match to TRBD1 covers 8 bases. V dropped 0 bases and J dropped 9; count of bases not matched to a gene: 10. The V gene's germline CDR1 is MNHNY and CDR2 SVGAGI (reference sequence). CDR3 length: 15 residues.

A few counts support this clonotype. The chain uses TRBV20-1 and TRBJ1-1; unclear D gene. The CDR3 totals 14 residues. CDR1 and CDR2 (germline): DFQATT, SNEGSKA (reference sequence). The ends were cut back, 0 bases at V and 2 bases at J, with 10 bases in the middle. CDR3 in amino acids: CSAREGASNTEAFF. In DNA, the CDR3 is TGCAGTGCTAGAGAAGGCGCCAGCAACACTGAAGCTTTCTTT.

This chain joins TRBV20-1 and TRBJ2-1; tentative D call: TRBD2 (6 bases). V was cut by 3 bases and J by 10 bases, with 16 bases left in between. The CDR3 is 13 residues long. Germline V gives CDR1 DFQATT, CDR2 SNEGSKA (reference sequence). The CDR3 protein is CSARDGSFREQFF. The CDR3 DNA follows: TGCAGTGCTAGGGACGGGAGTTTTAGAGAGCAGTTCTTC.

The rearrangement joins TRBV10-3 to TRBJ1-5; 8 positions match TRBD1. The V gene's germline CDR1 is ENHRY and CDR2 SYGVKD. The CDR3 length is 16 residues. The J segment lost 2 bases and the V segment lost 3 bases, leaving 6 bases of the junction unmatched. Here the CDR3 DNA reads TGTGCCATCAGTGATCCCGACAGGGGAGGCAATCAGCCCCAGCATTTT. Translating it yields CAISDPDRGGNQPQHF.

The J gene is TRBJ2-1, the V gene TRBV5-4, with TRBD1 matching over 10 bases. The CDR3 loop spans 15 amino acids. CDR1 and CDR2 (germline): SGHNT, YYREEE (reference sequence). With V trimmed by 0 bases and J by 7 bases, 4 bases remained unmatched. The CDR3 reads CASSLGTGGRNEQFF. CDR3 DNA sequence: TGTGCCAGCAGCTTGGGGACAGGGGGTAGGAATGAGCAGTTCTTC.

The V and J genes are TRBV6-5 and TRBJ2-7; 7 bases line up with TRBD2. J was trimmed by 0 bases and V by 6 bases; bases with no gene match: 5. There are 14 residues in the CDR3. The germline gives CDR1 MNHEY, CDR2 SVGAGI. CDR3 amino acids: CASSRGRDSYEQYF. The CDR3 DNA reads TGTGCCAGCAGCCGAGGGAGGGACTCCTACGAGCAGTACTTC.